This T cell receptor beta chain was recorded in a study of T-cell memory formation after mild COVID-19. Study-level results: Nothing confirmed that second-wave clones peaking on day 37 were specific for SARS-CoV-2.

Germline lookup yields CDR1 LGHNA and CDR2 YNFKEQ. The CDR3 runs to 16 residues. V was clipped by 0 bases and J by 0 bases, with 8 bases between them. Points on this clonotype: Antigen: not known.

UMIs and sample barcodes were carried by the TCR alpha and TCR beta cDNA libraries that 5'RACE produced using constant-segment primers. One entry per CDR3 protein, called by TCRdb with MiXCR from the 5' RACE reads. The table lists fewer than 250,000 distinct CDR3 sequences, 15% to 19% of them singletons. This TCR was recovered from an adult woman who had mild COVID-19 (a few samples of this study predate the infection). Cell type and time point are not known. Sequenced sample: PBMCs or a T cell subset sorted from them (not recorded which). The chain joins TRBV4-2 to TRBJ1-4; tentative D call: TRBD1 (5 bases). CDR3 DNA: TGTGCCAGCAGCCAAGATATCAGGGCAACTAATGAAAAACTGTTTTTT. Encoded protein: CASSQDIRATNEKLFF.